This T cell receptor (beta chain) was captured in a study of blood T cell repertoires in COVID-19. At the level of the study: T cells, B-cell-depleted T cells, or PBMCs supplied cDNA or gDNA.

Participants were aged 18 to 89 years, lived in roughly 25 US areas, and enrolled virtually. V gave up 5 bases and J gave up 4 bases, with 11 bases separating them. In germline, CDR1 is MDHEN, CDR2 SYDVKM. The CDR3 totals 13 residues. Data came from immunoSEQ multiplex PCR; TCRdb stores just in-frame clones and leaves some out. The data show 200,000 to 300,000 clones, with around 88% seen just once and roughly 1.2% held by the top ten. The chain has TRBV28 and TRBJ1-2; a weak D match, TRBD1 (5 bases). The origin of this receptor is a woman between 40 and 55 years old with acute COVID-19. Sequencing was done on a sample of PBMCs or T cells enriched from blood (not recorded which). The CDR3 region has the DNA TGTGCCAGCAGTCTCAGACAGTCCTATGGCTACACCTTC. Amino acids: CASSLRQSYGYTF.